This record looks at one T cell receptor beta chain sequence and its context. Measured with immunoSEQ multiplex PCR; TCRdb has only the in-frame clones, and not every one. Among 310,000 or so clones listed, around 80% were seen once. The data were obtained in a study of blood T cell repertoires in COVID-19. Germline CDR1 reads SGDLS; CDR2 reads YYNGEE. CDR3 length: 17 amino acids. V shed 0 bases and J shed 8 bases, with 23 bases lying between them. This clonotype was obtained from a woman aged 45-59 years with acute or convalescent COVID-19. The source material was peripheral blood. The chain carries TRBV9 and TRBJ1-2, with a tentative D call TRBD1 (5 bases). The CDR3 DNA reads TGTGCCAGCAGCGTAGCTACGGAGGGACTGTCTAACTGGGGCTACACCTTC. Amino acid sequence: CASSVATEGLSNWGYTF.